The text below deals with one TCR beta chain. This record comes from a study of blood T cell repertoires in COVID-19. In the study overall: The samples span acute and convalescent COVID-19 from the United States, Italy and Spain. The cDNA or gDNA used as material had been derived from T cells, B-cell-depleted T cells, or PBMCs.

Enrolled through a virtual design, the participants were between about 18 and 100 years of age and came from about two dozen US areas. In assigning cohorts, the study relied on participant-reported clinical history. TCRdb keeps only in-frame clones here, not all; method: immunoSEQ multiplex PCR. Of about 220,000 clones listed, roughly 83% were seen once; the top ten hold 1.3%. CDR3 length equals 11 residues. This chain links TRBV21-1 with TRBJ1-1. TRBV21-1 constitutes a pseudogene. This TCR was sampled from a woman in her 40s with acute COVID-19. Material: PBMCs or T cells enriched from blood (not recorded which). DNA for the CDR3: TGTGCCAGCCTTCGGGGAACAGAAGCTTTCTTT. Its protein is CASLRGTEAFF.